The sample holds a few counts of the clone carrying this T cell receptor beta chain. The target antigen is unknown. This specimen belongs to a study of T cells after yellow fever vaccination. Study-level points and caveats: Clones from primary vaccination mostly reappeared after the booster (around 96% CD4, just over 85% CD8). The secondary response was weaker, and its peak arrived faster, on day 5 versus 15.

Looked up from germline, CDR1 is SGHRS and CDR2 is YFSETQ. This CDR3 has 15 amino acids. Trimming took off 0 bases at V and 5 bases at J, with 14 bases between the two ends. Conversion of TCR transcripts into cDNA relied on 5'RACE template switching, which added a universal primer site and UMIs. TCRdb re-called the 5' RACE reads through MiXCR, storing one row per CDR3 protein. The sample contains roughly 500,000 distinct CDR3 sequences, 15% to 20% of which appear only once. The chain carries TRBV5-1 and TRBJ1-1, with D possibly being TRBD1 (6 bases). Sample: PBMCs, taken 15 days after the yellow fever booster vaccination. The sequence came from a man aged 30 to 39 who received the YFV17D yellow fever vaccine. The CDR3 region has the DNA TGCGCCAGCAGCTTGGGGGCAGGGGAAGGAACTGAAGCTTTCTTT. It codes for CASSLGAGEGTEAFF. Full variable domain (rest looked up from reference TRBV5-1 and TRBJ1-1): KAGVTQTPRYLIKTRGQQVTLSCSPISGHRSVSWYQQTPGQGLQFLFEYFSETQRNKGNFPGRFSGRQFSNSRSEMNVSTLELGDSALYLCASSLGAGEGTEAFFGQGTRLTVV.